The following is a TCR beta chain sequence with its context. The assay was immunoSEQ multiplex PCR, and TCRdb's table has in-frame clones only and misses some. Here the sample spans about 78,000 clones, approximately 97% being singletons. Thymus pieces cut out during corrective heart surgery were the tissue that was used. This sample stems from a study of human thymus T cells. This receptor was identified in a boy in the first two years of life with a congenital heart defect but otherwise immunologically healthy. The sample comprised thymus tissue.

The CDR3 loop reads CASSLVRGRGEKLFF. The CDR3 bases are TGTGCCAGCAGTCTGGTCAGGGGGCGGGGAGAAAAACTGTTTTTT. The gene calls are TRBV6-6 and TRBJ1-4, with 8 bases that match TRBD1. This CDR3 has 15 amino acids. From germline, CDR1 is MNHNY and CDR2 SVGAGI (reference sequence). The J segment lost 8 bases and the V segment lost 5 bases, leaving 10 bases of the junction unmatched.